The rows below give T cell receptor beta chains drawn from one sample of a study of control samples from healthy donors and cancer patients. Assay: immunoSEQ multiplex PCR; the TCRdb copy retains only in-frame clones and omits some. Here the sample spans about 140,000 clones, less than 95% being singletons. Sequences were obtained from blood. These receptors all come from a man aged 18 to 29 in good health. Both conserved end residues are part of each CDR3. Fields, in order: CDR3 length, D gene, J gene, clone size, V gene, CDR3 DNA, CDR3 protein. D genes are given only for firm matches. Some rows mark clone size as missing; the rest say once, few, many or name a class of expanded clone.

cdr3_length: 13
d_call: -
j_call: TRBJ2-1
clone_size: -
v_call: TRBV25-1
cdr3_nt: TGTGCCAGCAGACTTGACAGTTACAATGAGCAGTTCTTC
cdr3_aa: CASRLDSYNEQFF

cdr3_length: 13
d_call: -
j_call: TRBJ1-5
clone_size: -
v_call: TRBV19
cdr3_nt: TGTGCCAGTAGCACAGTGATCAATCAGCCCCAGCATTTT
cdr3_aa: CASSTVINQPQHF

cdr3_length: 15
d_call: TRBD1
j_call: TRBJ1-2
clone_size: -
v_call: TRBV6-7
cdr3_nt: TGTGCCAGCAGTTACTCGGGCCCGACAGGGGTTGGCTACACCTTC
cdr3_aa: CASSYSGPTGVGYTF

cdr3_length: 18
d_call: TRBD2
j_call: TRBJ2-3
clone_size: -
v_call: TRBV10-3
cdr3_nt: TGTGCCATCAGTGAGTCCGGGACTAGCGGGGGACATTCAGATACGCAGTATTTT
cdr3_aa: CAISESGTSGGHSDTQYF

cdr3_length: 16
d_call: TRBD1
j_call: TRBJ1-2
clone_size: -
v_call: TRBV23-1
cdr3_nt: TGCGCCAGCAGTCGCGTCGACAGGGGGCTTGCTTATGGCTACACCTTC
cdr3_aa: CASSRVDRGLAYGYTF

cdr3_length: 16
d_call: TRBD2
j_call: TRBJ2-2
clone_size: -
v_call: TRBV10-3
cdr3_nt: TGTGCCATCGCGTCTAGCGGGGGGTCCAACACCGGGGAGCTGTTTTTT
cdr3_aa: CAIASSGGSNTGELFF

cdr3_length: 15
d_call: TRBD2
j_call: TRBJ2-5
clone_size: -
v_call: TRBV24-1
cdr3_nt: TGTGCCACCAGTGACGGACTAGCTTTTGAAGAGACCCAGTACTTC
cdr3_aa: CATSDGLAFEETQYF

cdr3_length: 16
d_call: TRBD1
j_call: TRBJ1-3
clone_size: -
v_call: TRBV5-1
cdr3_nt: TGCGCCAGCAGGGAGACAGGGGGCCCCTCTGGAAACACCATATATTTT
cdr3_aa: CASRETGGPSGNTIYF

cdr3_length: 18
d_call: TRBD2
j_call: TRBJ2-5
clone_size: -
v_call: TRBV3-1/TRBV3-2
cdr3_nt: TGTGCCAGCAGCCACCAAAGAAGACTAGCGGGGGTGGGGGAGACCCAGTACTTC
cdr3_aa: CASSHQRRLAGVGETQYF

cdr3_length: 14
d_call: -
j_call: TRBJ2-6
clone_size: -
v_call: TRBV30
cdr3_nt: TGTGCCTGGCAGAGGGCCTCTGGGGCCAACGTCCTGACTTTC
cdr3_aa: CAWQRASGANVLTF

cdr3_length: 13
d_call: -
j_call: TRBJ1-2
clone_size: once
v_call: TRBV11-2
cdr3_nt: TGTGCCAGCAGCTCACAGGGCTACTATGGCTACACCTTC
cdr3_aa: CASSSQGYYGYTF

cdr3_length: 15
d_call: TRBD1
j_call: TRBJ1-6
clone_size: -
v_call: TRBV27
cdr3_nt: TGTGCCAGCAGTTTAGACAGGGAAGGGAATTCACCCCTCCACTTT
cdr3_aa: CASSLDREGNSPLHF

cdr3_length: 15
d_call: -
j_call: TRBJ1-1
clone_size: -
v_call: TRBV6-5
cdr3_nt: TGTGCCCACGGGGCCAGGGGTTATATGAACACTGAAGCTTTCTTT
cdr3_aa: CAHGARGYMNTEAFF

cdr3_length: 16
d_call: -
j_call: TRBJ1-3
clone_size: -
v_call: TRBV18
cdr3_nt: TGTGCCAGCTCACCAGGAGGATGGGGCTCTGGAAACACCATATATTTT
cdr3_aa: CASSPGGWGSGNTIYF

cdr3_length: 13
d_call: -
j_call: TRBJ1-1
clone_size: -
v_call: TRBV11-3
cdr3_nt: TGTGCCAGCAGCGCCACAGTGAACACTGAAGCTTTCTTT
cdr3_aa: CASSATVNTEAFF

cdr3_length: 18
d_call: -
j_call: TRBJ2-1
clone_size: -
v_call: TRBV11-2
cdr3_nt: TGTGCCAGCAGCTTAGCGAGGGGTACTCATAGCTCCTACAATGAGCAGTTCTTC
cdr3_aa: CASSLARGTHSSYNEQFF

cdr3_length: 13
d_call: TRBD1
j_call: TRBJ1-2
clone_size: -
v_call: TRBV5-1
cdr3_nt: TGCGCCAGCAGCATGACAGGGACCTATGGCTACACCTTC
cdr3_aa: CASSMTGTYGYTF

cdr3_length: 13
d_call: -
j_call: TRBJ1-1
clone_size: -
v_call: TRBV9
cdr3_nt: TGTGCCAGCAGCGTAGTCAGGGACACTGAAGCTTTCTTT
cdr3_aa: CASSVVRDTEAFF

cdr3_length: 16
d_call: TRBD1
j_call: TRBJ2-1
clone_size: -
v_call: TRBV3-1/TRBV3-2
cdr3_nt: TGTGCCAGCATCATGACAGGGAACAGTACTGGCAATGAGCAGTTCTTC
cdr3_aa: CASIMTGNSTGNEQFF

cdr3_length: 14
d_call: -
j_call: TRBJ2-2
clone_size: -
v_call: TRBV3-1/TRBV3-2
cdr3_nt: TGTGCCAGCAGCCAATCCTTAATGACCGGGGAGCTGTTTTTT
cdr3_aa: CASSQSLMTGELFF

cdr3_length: 13
d_call: -
j_call: TRBJ2-5
clone_size: -
v_call: TRBV24-1
cdr3_nt: TGTGCCACCAAGGACTCCGGACGAGAGACCCAGTACTTC
cdr3_aa: CATKDSGRETQYF

cdr3_length: 15
d_call: -
j_call: TRBJ1-1
clone_size: -
v_call: TRBV4-1
cdr3_nt: TGCGCCAGCAGCCAAGCGCAGGGTAGCGGCACTGAAGCTTTCTTT
cdr3_aa: CASSQAQGSGTEAFF

cdr3_length: 12
d_call: -
j_call: TRBJ1-3
clone_size: -
v_call: TRBV21-1
cdr3_nt: TGTGCCAGCAGGAGGGTCTTGAACACCATATATTTT
cdr3_aa: CASRRVLNTIYF

cdr3_length: 16
d_call: TRBD2
j_call: TRBJ2-3
clone_size: -
v_call: TRBV9
cdr3_nt: TGTGCCAGCAGCGACGTATTAGCGGGGGACACAGATACGCAGTATTTT
cdr3_aa: CASSDVLAGDTDTQYF

cdr3_length: 15
d_call: -
j_call: TRBJ2-2
clone_size: -
v_call: TRBV25-1
cdr3_nt: TGTGCCAGCAGTCTCCGGGACGGGAACACCGGGGAGCTGTTTTTT
cdr3_aa: CASSLRDGNTGELFF

cdr3_length: 17
d_call: TRBD2
j_call: TRBJ2-3
clone_size: -
v_call: TRBV5-1
cdr3_nt: TGCGCCAGCAGCTTGGAATTAAGCGGGGGGGCCGGAGATACGCAGTATTTT
cdr3_aa: CASSLELSGGAGDTQYF

cdr3_length: 14
d_call: -
j_call: TRBJ2-5
clone_size: -
v_call: TRBV5-1
cdr3_nt: TGCGCCAGCAGCTCCGACGGGGGACAAGAGACCCAGTACTTC
cdr3_aa: CASSSDGGQETQYF